This passage covers 30 T cell receptor beta chains from one sample sequenced in a study of T cell responses to AZD1222 COVID-19 vaccine. The repertoire was sequenced with immunoSEQ multiplex PCR; TCRdb's copy has only in-frame clones and lacks some. The sample shows about 110,000 clones, about nine tenths of them seen only once. The sample was peripheral blood, taken on day 0 of MenACWY control vaccination. The receptors here all came from an adult in good health.

This rearrangement joins TRBV5-1 to TRBJ1-2, with 8 bases identical to TRBD1. Germline trimming cut 4 bases from V and 0 bases from J; bases unmatched to any gene: 5. The V gene's germline CDR1 is SGHRS and CDR2 YFSETQ. CDR3 size: 15 residues. As DNA, the CDR3 is TGCGCCAGCAGCCAAGACAGGGGCTCTAACTATGGCTACACCTTC. Encoded protein: CASSQDRGSNYGYTF.

This clone was seen a few times. This chain uses TRBV5-5 with TRBJ1-5, with a weak D call TRBD1 (5 bases). CDR1 is SGHKS, CDR2 YYEKEE, per germline (reference sequence). Trimming removed 0 bases from V and 4 bases from J, with 17 bases in between. The length of the CDR3 is 17 residues. DNA of the CDR3: TGTGCCAGCAGCTTGGGCAGGGCGGGGAGGTCTAATCAGCCCCAGCATTTT. It specifies CASSLGRAGRSNQPQHF. Looking up the rest from reference TRBV5-5 and TRBJ1-5 gives the full variable domain: DAGVTQSPTHLIKTRGQQVTLRCSPISGHKSVSWYQQVLGQGPQFIFQYYEKEERGRGNFPDRFSARQFPNYSSELNVNALLLGDSALYLCASSLGRAGRSNQPQHFGDGTRLSIL.

This rearrangement joins TRBV29-1 to TRBJ1-2; 9 nucleotides line up with TRBD1. Unmatched junction bases numbered 4, after V lost 7 bases and J lost 4 bases. CDR1 SQVTM and CDR2 ANQGSEA come from the germline V gene. The CDR3 extends over 12 amino acids. In DNA, the CDR3 is TGCAGCGGGACAGGGGAATTCTATGGCTACACCTTC. Encoded protein: CSGTGEFYGYTF.

V and J are TRBV5-6 and TRBJ1-2; D is ambiguous. The V end was cut by 3 bases, the J end by 1 base, with 19 bases between. The CDR3 length is 17 residues. Germline CDR1 reads SGHDT; CDR2 reads YYEEEE. The CDR3 DNA follows: TGTGCCAGCAGCTCAACCCAAAGAGGAGAATATAACTATGGCTACACCTTC. It encodes CASSSTQRGEYNYGYTF.

CDR3 region: CASSFFGPNMVPLHF. The CDR3 DNA is TGTGCCAGCAGTTTTTTTGGACCGAATATGGTGCCCCTCCACTTT. The V and J genes are TRBV27 and TRBJ1-6; D not certain. The germline gives CDR1 MNHEY, CDR2 SMNVEV (reference sequence). Trimming shortened V by 3 bases and J by 13 bases, and 19 bases separated the two germline ends. This CDR3 region has 15 residues.

About this clone itself: Other DNA sequences in this sample translate to the same CDR3. The chain recombines TRBV11-3 with TRBJ2-7; D gene unclear. This CDR3 is 14 amino acids long. Germline CDR1 is SGHNT and CDR2 is YENEEA. V lost 1 base and J 0 bases, leaving 7 bases between the germline ends. CDR3 sequence (DNA): TGTGCCAGCAGCTTAGGTGGGGACTCCTACGAGCAGTACTTC. Amino acids: CASSLGGDSYEQYF.

The chain uses TRBV27 and TRBJ2-1; 12 bases match TRBD2. The CDR3 covers 16 residues. From germline, CDR1 is MNHEY and CDR2 SMNVEV (reference sequence). V dropped 4 bases and J dropped 6; count of bases not matched to a gene: 7. The CDR3 region is CASSSPSGGAPNEQFF. DNA of the CDR3: TGTGCCAGCAGTTCCCCTAGCGGGGGGGCCCCCAATGAGCAGTTCTTC.

The rearrangement joins TRBV4-1 to TRBJ1-5; 7 bases match TRBD1. J gave up 9 bases and V 0 bases, and 11 bases lay outside the gene matches. The CDR3 is 16 amino acids. Germline V gives CDR1 MGHRA, CDR2 YSYEKL. CDR3 amino acids: CASSQDLGQRLRPQHF. DNA of the CDR3: TGCGCCAGCAGCCAAGATTTGGGACAGCGACTGAGGCCCCAGCATTTT.

The chain couples TRBV4-1 to TRBJ1-4; D is perhaps TRBD1 (6 bases). Germline V gene data show CDR1 as MGHRA and CDR2 as YSYEKL. V lost 4 bases and J lost 8, with 23 bases in between. The CDR3 totals 17 residues. CDR3 in DNA: TGCGCCAGCAGCCCAGGACAGCCTCTCCTAATACCCGAAAAACTGTTTTTT. Its protein is CASSPGQPLLIPEKLFF.

The genes are TRBV5-4 and TRBJ1-6; 9 bases align to TRBD1. J gave up 7 bases and V 2 bases, and 7 bases lay outside the gene matches. Germline loops: CDR1 SGHNT, CDR2 YYREEE (reference sequence). The CDR3 has 16 residues. The DNA of the CDR3 is TGTGCCAGCAGCTTACCCGGGACAGGGAAAAATTCACCCCTCCACTTT. Translation: CASSLPGTGKNSPLHF.

This clone was found a few times. The rearrangement uses TRBV18 and TRBJ1-3; D is unresolved. V lost 3 bases and J 0 bases, leaving 9 bases between the germline ends. CDR3 length: 15 amino acids. CDR1 and CDR2 (germline): KGHSH, LQKENI. The CDR3 here is CASSPSDPSGNTIYF. DNA for the CDR3: TGTGCCAGCTCACCCTCGGACCCCTCTGGAAACACCATATATTTT.

The chain uses TRBV14 and TRBJ2-7; possible D gene TRBD2, 5 bases. Germline CDR1 is SGHDN and CDR2 is FVKESK. The CDR3 runs to 15 residues. Trimming took off 3 bases at V and 2 bases at J, with 14 bases between the two ends. DNA of the CDR3: TGTGCCAGCAGCCACGGGCTAGCACCTACCTACGAGCAGTACTTC. It encodes CASSHGLAPTYEQYF.

The CDR3 sequence: CASSLLLAGITGELFF. The CDR3 bases are TGTGCCAGCAGTTTGCTCCTAGCGGGGATCACCGGGGAGCTGTTTTTT. V is TRBV27 and J is TRBJ2-2; 9 bases line up with TRBD2. Trimming removed 3 bases from V and 4 bases from J; junction bases left unmatched: 6. CDR1 and CDR2 (germline): MNHEY, SMNVEV (reference sequence). The CDR3 has 16 residues.

The chain carries TRBV5-4 and TRBJ2-3; 10 nucleotides align to TRBD1. The germline gives CDR1 SGHNT, CDR2 YYREEE (reference sequence). J was trimmed by 5 bases and V by 0 bases; bases with no gene match: 6. The CDR3 contains 16 residues. The chain's CDR3 is CASSLGRQGAGDTQYF. The CDR3 DNA sequence: TGTGCCAGCAGCTTGGGCCGACAGGGGGCGGGAGATACGCAGTATTTT.

The chain recombines TRBV4-1 with TRBJ1-2; 7 bases agree with TRBD1. Per germline, CDR1 MGHRA and CDR2 YSYEKL. With 3 bases clipped from V and 2 bases from J, the junction kept 6 bases outside the gene matches. This CDR3 spans 15 amino acids. The CDR3 region is CASSHSTGQNYGYTF. CDR3 in DNA: TGCGCCAGCAGCCATTCAACGGGACAGAACTATGGCTACACCTTC.

As concerns this clone: Other DNA sequences in this specimen translate into the identical CDR3. V usage is TRBV18 and J usage is TRBJ1-3; D ambiguous. CDR3 size: 14 residues. Germline V gene lookup returns CDR1 KGHSH and CDR2 LQKENI. V shed 1 base and J shed 0 bases, with 4 bases lying between them. As DNA, the CDR3 is TGTGCCAGCTCACCACAGAGCTCTGGAAACACCATATATTTT. Translation gives CASSPQSSGNTIYF.

The chain employs TRBV19 and TRBJ1-1; D uncertain. Looked up from germline, CDR1 is LNHDA and CDR2 is SQIVND (reference sequence). CDR3 length equals 15 residues. V was shortened by 5 bases and J by 4 bases, with 17 bases between the two germline ends. CDR3 in DNA: TGTGCCAGTAGTCTCCTGGAATTCGGTGGCACTGAAGCTTTCTTT. This translates into CASSLLEFGGTEAFF.

The V call is TRBV19, the J call TRBJ2-7; 9 bases align to TRBD1. With 2 bases clipped from V and 0 bases from J, the junction kept 5 bases outside the gene matches. CDR3 length equals 16 residues. CDR1 LNHDA and CDR2 SQIVND come from the germline V gene (reference sequence). The DNA for the CDR3 is TGTGCCAGTAGTATATCCGGACAGGGGAGCTCCTACGAGCAGTACTTC. This encodes CASSISGQGSSYEQYF.

This clone appeared a single time. V gene TRBV19 combines with J gene TRBJ1-1; a possible D gene is TRBD1 (6 bases). The germline CDR1 and CDR2 sequences are LNHDA and SQIVND (reference sequence). V shed 4 bases and J shed 1 base, with 10 bases lying between them. This CDR3 contains 14 residues. As DNA, the CDR3 is TGTGCCAGTAGTAAAACAGGGAAGAACACTGAAGCTTTCTTT. Translated, it gives CASSKTGKNTEAFF.

The gene calls are TRBV28 and TRBJ1-1; weak D call: TRBD1 (5 bases). Germline CDR1 MDHEN, CDR2 SYDVKM. The CDR3 is 16 amino acids. The V gene lost 7 bases and the J gene lost 1 base, with 19 bases spanning the gap. CDR3 sequence reads: CASIPGHGGWNTEAFF. The DNA of the CDR3 is TGTGCCAGCATCCCGGGGCATGGCGGCTGGAACACTGAAGCTTTCTTT.

This clone turned up a few times. V and J are TRBV6-5 and TRBJ1-1; possible D gene TRBD1, 6 bases. V was pared by 7 bases and J by 4 bases, with 19 bases between. The germline gives CDR1 MNHEY, CDR2 SVGAGI. CDR3 length: 15 residues. CDR3 coding DNA: TGTGCCAGCACCAATATTTACAGGGTAGGCACTGAAGCTTTCTTT. Translating it yields CASTNIYRVGTEAFF.

The chain has TRBV4-1 and TRBJ1-1, with TRBD1 matching over 8 bases. CDR1 MGHRA and CDR2 YSYEKL come from the germline V gene. The CDR3 is 14 residues long. Germline trimming cut 2 bases from V and 7 bases from J; bases unmatched to any gene: 6. The CDR3 loop reads CASSQSTGEFEAFF. The CDR3, as DNA: TGCGCCAGCAGCCAATCGACAGGGGAGTTTGAAGCTTTCTTT.

This rearrangement joins TRBV28 to TRBJ2-7; D remains unclear. Germline V gives CDR1 MDHEN, CDR2 SYDVKM. Trimming cost V 6 bases and J 0 bases, with 3 bases left between them. This CDR3 region has 11 residues. Here the CDR3 reads CASSSSYEQYF. The CDR3 bases are TGTGCCAGCAGCAGCTCCTACGAGCAGTACTTC. The variable domain in full, with the rest retrieved from reference TRBV28 and TRBJ2-7, is DVKVTQSSRYLVKRTGEKVFLECVQDMDHENMFWYRQDPGLGLRLIYFSYDVKMKEKGDIPEGYSVSREKKERFSLILESASTNQTSMYLCASSSSYEQYFGPGTRLTVT.

This clone has just one count. The V and J genes are TRBV6-1 and TRBJ1-6; D might be TRBD1 (6 bases). Deletions cut 4 bases from V and 13 bases from J, with 23 bases between. The CDR3 is 16 residues long. Germline values: CDR1 MNHNS, CDR2 SASEGT. In nucleotides, the CDR3 is TGTGCCAGCAGTGCCGGCCCGACAGGCACATGGACGCCCCTCCACTTT. It encodes CASSAGPTGTWTPLHF.

The chain carries TRBV12-5 and TRBJ2-4; tentative D call: TRBD1 (6 bases). CDR3 length: 17 residues. V was pared by 2 bases and J by 1 base, with 15 bases between. Germline loops: CDR1 LGHNT, CDR2 FRNRAP. The CDR3 DNA reads TGTGCTAGTGGTTTGATCCGACAGGAAGGGGCCAAAAACATTCAGTACTTC. Encoded protein: CASGLIRQEGAKNIQYF. The variable domain in full, completed from reference TRBV12-5 and TRBJ2-4, reads DARVTQTPRHKVTEMGQEVTMRCQPILGHNTVFWYRQTMMQGLELLAYFRNRAPLDDSGMPKDRFSAEMPDATLATLKIQPSEPRDSAVYFCASGLIRQEGAKNIQYFGAGTRLSVL.

The V call is TRBV7-2, the J call TRBJ1-1, with D possibly matching TRBD1 (5 bases). This CDR3 comprises 17 residues. Germline values: CDR1 SGHTA, CDR2 FQGNSA. The V end was cut by 4 bases, the J end by 1 base, with 19 bases between. CDR3 residues: CASSSVPRGVGNTEAFF. The DNA for the CDR3 is TGTGCCAGCAGCTCCGTACCTAGAGGGGTTGGGAACACTGAAGCTTTCTTT. Full variable domain (missing parts from reference TRBV7-2 and TRBJ1-1): GAGVSQSPSNKVTEKGKDVELRCDPISGHTALYWYRQSLGQGLEFLIYFQGNSAPDKSGLPSDRFSAERTGGSVSTLTIQRTQQEDSAVYLCASSSVPRGVGNTEAFFGQGTRLTVV.

The genes are TRBV5-4 and TRBJ1-1, with 8 bases fitting TRBD1. V was pared by 4 bases and J by 4 bases, with 6 bases of the junction left unmatched. CDR3 length equals 14 residues. Germline loops: CDR1 SGHNT, CDR2 YYREEE (reference sequence). The CDR3 region is CASSGTGGVTEAFF. CDR3 bases: TGTGCCAGCAGCGGCACAGGGGGGGTCACTGAAGCTTTCTTT.

The chain couples TRBV6-2 or TRBV6-3 to TRBJ2-2, with TRBD2 matching over 10 bases. With V trimmed by 2 bases and J by 1 base, 7 bases remained unmatched. The CDR3 runs to 18 residues. Germline loops: CDR1 MNHEY, CDR2 SVGEGT. For the CDR3, the DNA is TGTGCCAGCAGTTACCCAATTAGCGGGGGGCTGAACACCGGGGAGCTGTTTTTT. Protein product: CASSYPISGGLNTGELFF.

The chain carries TRBV5-5 and TRBJ1-3; no reliable D call. Trimming shortened V by 2 bases and J by 8 bases, and 8 bases separated the two germline ends. Germline-derived CDR1 and CDR2 are SGHKS and YYEKEE (reference sequence). The CDR3 contains 12 residues. CDR3 residues: CASSFGRDTIYF. The CDR3 nucleotides read TGTGCCAGCAGCTTTGGGCGGGACACCATATATTTT.

J is TRBJ2-5 and V is TRBV10-3; possible D gene TRBD1, 6 bases. The germline V and J ends were trimmed by 5 bases and 1 base, with 8 bases remaining between them. The CDR3 has 13 amino acids. Germline V CDR1 and CDR2: ENHRY, SYGVKD. The CDR3 nucleotides read TGTGCCATCAGTCTAGGGGGCCAAGAGACCCAGTACTTC. Translating it yields CAISLGGQETQYF.